This T cell receptor beta chain stems from a study of blood T cell repertoires in COVID-19 (dated by TCRdb to the early 2020s). About the full investigation: Collaborator samples came from the United States, Italy and Spain and covered acute and convalescent phases of COVID-19. The prospective study material was composed of cDNA or gDNA derived from T cells, B-cell-depleted T cells, or PBMCs. Where available, HLA class I and class II types were taken from metadata supplied by the sample provider and were not determined by assay-based typing. Deeply sampled blood TCRbeta repertoires from subjects exposed to, actively infected with, or recovered from COVID-19 were included in the dataset. A freely available public database, intended as a resource for researchers studying the immune response to SARS-CoV-2, is where the repertoires were released. Samples were obtained from the ongoing ImmuneRACE study (first 160 participants) and from some 1,200 subjects provided by 6 global collaborators. The sample metadata nearly always contained a de-identified subject ID, COVID-19 status, age in years and sex.

Study-level results and caveats: How much clinical and demographic metadata was included differed by source and by participant, and the metadata was provided uncurated.

As regards this clone: Its target antigen remains unknown. Within one base of it there is no much larger clone, and no base qualities were kept.

TCRbeta CDR3 regions were amplified from genomic DNA by means of the immunoSEQ Assay, a bias-controlled multiplex PCR. The authors' pipeline ran thus. The number of nucleated cells in each sample was estimated from the amplification of reference gene primers within the assay. To quantify the absolute abundance of each unique TCRbeta CDR3 rearrangement, sequence reads were collapsed and filtered. For each sample, productive Simpson clonality was calculated by taking the square root of Simpson's diversity index across productive rearrangements. TCRdb limited this immuneACCESS table to in-frame rearrangements with V and J called. A share of clones is missing; checked studies link under half to unresolved V genes, and the rest is unexplained. The V and J calls and clone size were taken over from that table, and D and trimming were inferred from the DNA. The sample table records over 100,000 clones; 86% of these occur just once. 10% to 12% of the sample lies in the top ten.

At one collaborating source in Seattle, patients were enrolled during active infection and were followed longitudinally through the course of disease. The collaborating institutions used their own protocols to collect whole blood in K2EDTA tubes. For TCRbeta analysis, collaborator samples were shipped as frozen whole blood, as isolated PBMCs, or as DNA extracted from either sample type. As encoded in the germline V gene, CDR1 is WSHSY while CDR2 is SAAADI. The junction shows trimming of 6 bases on V and 5 bases on J, and the gene matches do not reach 6 bases of it. Taken from cysteine to phenylalanine, the CDR3 has 13 residues. CDR3 DNA is the only sequence kept; it has 39 bases, read in frame from the first base.

This chain is built from TRBV10-2 and TRBJ2-7; TRBD1 fits 8 bases in the junction. Specimen: peripheral blood. The sequence was collected from a woman aged 70-85 years with COVID-19, enrolled during active disease. The CDR3 is CASRRPGGDEQYF. The nucleotides read TGCGCCAGCAGGCGTCCAGGGGGCGACGAGCAGTACTTC.